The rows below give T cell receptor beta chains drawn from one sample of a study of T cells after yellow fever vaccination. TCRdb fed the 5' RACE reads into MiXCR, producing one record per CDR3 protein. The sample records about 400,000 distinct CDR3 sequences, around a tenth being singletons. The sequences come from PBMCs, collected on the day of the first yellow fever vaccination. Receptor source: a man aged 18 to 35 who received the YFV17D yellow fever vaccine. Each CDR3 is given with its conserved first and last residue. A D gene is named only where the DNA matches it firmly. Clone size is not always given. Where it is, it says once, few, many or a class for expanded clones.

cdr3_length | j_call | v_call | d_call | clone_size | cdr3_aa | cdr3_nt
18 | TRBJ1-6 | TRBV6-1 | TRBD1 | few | CASSDTTDQGVWISPLHF | TGTGCCAGCAGTGATACTACCGACCAGGGGGTCTGGATTTCACCCCTCCACTTT
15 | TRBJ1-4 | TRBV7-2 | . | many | CASSSYFGGIEKLFF | TGTGCCAGCAGCTCATACTTCGGGGGGATCGAAAAACTGTTTTTT
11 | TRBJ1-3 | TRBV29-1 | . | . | CSALFGNTIYF | TGCAGCGCCCTTTTTGGAAACACCATATATTTT
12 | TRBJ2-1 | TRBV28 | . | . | CASYDSGNEQFF | TGTGCCAGCTACGACAGTGGGAATGAGCAGTTCTTC
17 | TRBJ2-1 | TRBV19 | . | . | CASTPPKGGTGYNEQFF | TGTGCCAGTACTCCCCCAAAGGGGGGGACTGGTTACAATGAGCAGTTCTTC
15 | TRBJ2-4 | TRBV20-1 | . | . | CSARGVQTSKNIQYF | TGCAGTGCTAGAGGGGTCCAAACTTCCAAAAACATTCAGTACTTC
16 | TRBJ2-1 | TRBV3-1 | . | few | CASSPRGEGGVYEQFF | TGTGCCAGCAGCCCGAGGGGAGAGGGGGGGGTCTATGAGCAGTTCTTC
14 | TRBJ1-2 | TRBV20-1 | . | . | CSARELGRIDGYTF | TGCAGTGCTAGAGAGTTGGGCCGGATTGACGGCTACACCTTC
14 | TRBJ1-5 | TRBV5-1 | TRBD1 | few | CASSLDRENQPQHF | TGCGCCAGCAGCTTAGACAGGGAGAATCAGCCCCAGCATTTT
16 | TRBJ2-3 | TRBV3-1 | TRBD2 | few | CASSQESSGPTDTQYF | TGTGCCAGCAGCCAAGAGTCTAGCGGCCCCACAGATACGCAGTATTTT
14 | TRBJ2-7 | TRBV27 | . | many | CASSLYQGNYEQYF | TGTGCCAGCAGTTTATACCAGGGGAACTACGAGCAGTACTTC
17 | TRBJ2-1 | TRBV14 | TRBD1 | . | CASSQSYWDRGHNEQFF | TGTGCCAGCAGCCAGAGCTACTGGGACAGGGGCCACAATGAGCAGTTCTTC
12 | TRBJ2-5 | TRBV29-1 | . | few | CSVKDRQETQYF | TGCAGCGTTAAGGACCGCCAAGAGACCCAGTACTTC
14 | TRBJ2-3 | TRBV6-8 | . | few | CASRIWGFTDTQYF | TGTGCCAGCCGGATATGGGGGTTTACAGATACGCAGTATTTT
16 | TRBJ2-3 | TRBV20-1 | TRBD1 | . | CSARNRGIWSSDTQYF | TGCAGTGCGAGAAACAGGGGAATTTGGTCGTCAGATACGCAGTATTTT
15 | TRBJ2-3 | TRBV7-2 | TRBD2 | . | CASRIAGAPTDTQYF | TGTGCCAGCAGAATAGCGGGGGCCCCCACAGATACGCAGTATTTT
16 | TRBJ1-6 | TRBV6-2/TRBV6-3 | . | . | CASATGGYESGSPLHF | TGTGCCAGCGCCACCGGGGGGTACGAAAGTGGTTCACCCCTCCACTTT
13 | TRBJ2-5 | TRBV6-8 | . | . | CANSQGNQETQYF | TGTGCCAACTCGCAGGGTAACCAAGAGACCCAGTACTTC
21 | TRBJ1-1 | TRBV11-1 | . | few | CASSLKTVFFGGNIVNTEAFF | TGTGCCAGCAGCTTAAAAACGGTGTTCTTCGGCGGGAATATTGTGAACACTGAAGCTTTCTTT
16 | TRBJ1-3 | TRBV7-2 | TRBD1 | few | CASSSRQGASGNTIYF | TGTGCCAGCAGCTCCAGACAGGGGGCATCGGGAAACACCATATATTTT
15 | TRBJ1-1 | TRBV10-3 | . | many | CAISHPGTRYTEAFF | TGTGCCATCAGTCACCCCGGGACACGATACACTGAAGCTTTCTTT
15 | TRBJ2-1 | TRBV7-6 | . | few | CASSLAPKIQNEQFF | TGTGCCAGCAGCTTAGCGCCTAAGATCCAAAATGAGCAGTTCTTC
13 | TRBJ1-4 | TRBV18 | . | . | CASSRQANERLFF | TGTGCCAGCTCACGACAGGCTAATGAAAGACTGTTTTTT
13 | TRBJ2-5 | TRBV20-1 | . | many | CSAPRRGLETQYF | TGCAGTGCCCCAAGGCGGGGCCTAGAGACCCAGTACTTC
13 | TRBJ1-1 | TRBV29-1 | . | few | CSVEVSIDTEAFF | TGCAGCGTTGAAGTGTCAATAGACACTGAAGCTTTCTTT
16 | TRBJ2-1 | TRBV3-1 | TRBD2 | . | CASSQGQRGGYNEQFF | TGTGCCAGCAGCCAAGGCCAGCGGGGGGGATACAATGAGCAGTTCTTC
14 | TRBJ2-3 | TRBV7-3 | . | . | CASSLRVTSDTQYF | TGTGCCAGCAGCTTAAGAGTCACTTCGGATACGCAGTATTTT
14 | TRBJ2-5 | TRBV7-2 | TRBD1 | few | CASREPGQGATQYF | TGTGCCAGCAGAGAGCCGGGACAGGGCGCGACCCAGTACTTC
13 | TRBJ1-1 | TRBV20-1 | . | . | CSARVSGGTEAFF | TGCAGTGCTAGAGTCTCAGGAGGGACTGAAGCTTTCTTT
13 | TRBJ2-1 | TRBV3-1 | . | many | CASSRGTPTEQFF | TGTGCCAGCAGCCGAGGGACCCCCACTGAGCAGTTCTTC
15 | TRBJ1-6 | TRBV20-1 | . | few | CSAQSPGVGKSPLHF | TGCAGTGCTCAAAGCCCGGGTGTGGGAAAGTCACCCCTCCACTTT
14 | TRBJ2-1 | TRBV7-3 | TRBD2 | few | CASSSTGGLREQFF | TGTGCCAGCAGCTCAACGGGAGGGCTGAGGGAGCAGTTCTTC
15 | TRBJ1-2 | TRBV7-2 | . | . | CASSLVGVLNYGYTF | TGTGCCAGCAGCTTAGTGGGGGTTCTTAACTATGGCTACACCTTC
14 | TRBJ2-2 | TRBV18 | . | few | CASSPGGNTGELFF | TGTGCCAGCTCACCGGGGGGAAACACCGGGGAGCTGTTTTTT
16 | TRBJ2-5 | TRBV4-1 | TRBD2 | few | CASSQRLAGGIETQYF | TGCGCCAGCAGCCAAAGACTAGCGGGGGGCATAGAGACCCAGTACTTC
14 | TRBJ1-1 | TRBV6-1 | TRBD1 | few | CASSESQGAVAAFF | TGTGCCAGCAGTGAGTCGCAGGGGGCGGTTGCGGCTTTCTTT
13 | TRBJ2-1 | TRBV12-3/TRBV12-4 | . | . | CASSLALEDEQFF | TGTGCCAGCAGTTTAGCCCTGGAGGATGAGCAGTTCTTC
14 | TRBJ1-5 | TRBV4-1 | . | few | CASSQDPGGQPQHF | TGCGCCAGCAGCCAAGATCCGGGAGGCCAGCCCCAGCATTTT
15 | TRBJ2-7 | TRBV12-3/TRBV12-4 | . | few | CASSLAGTLSREQYF | TGTGCCAGCAGCCTCGCCGGGACTCTCTCCCGCGAGCAGTACTTC
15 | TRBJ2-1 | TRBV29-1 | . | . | CSVETRAETYNEQFF | TGCAGCGTTGAAACCCGGGCCGAAACCTACAATGAGCAGTTCTTC
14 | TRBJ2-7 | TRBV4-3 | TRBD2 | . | CASSQEGLRGEQYF | TGCGCCAGCAGCCAAGAGGGACTAAGGGGCGAGCAGTACTTC
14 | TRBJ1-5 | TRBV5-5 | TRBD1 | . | CASSKTGGKQPQHF | TGTGCCAGCAGCAAGACAGGGGGGAAGCAGCCCCAGCATTTT
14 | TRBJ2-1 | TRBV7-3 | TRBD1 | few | CASSPGQGRNEQFF | TGTGCCAGCAGCCCAGGACAGGGCCGGAATGAGCAGTTCTTC
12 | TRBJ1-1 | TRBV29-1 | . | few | CSVAEGNTEAFF | TGCAGCGTTGCCGAGGGGAACACTGAAGCTTTCTTT
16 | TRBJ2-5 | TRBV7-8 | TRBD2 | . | CASSLGLAGGEETQYF | TGTGCCAGCAGCTTGGGGCTAGCGGGGGGCGAAGAGACCCAGTACTTC
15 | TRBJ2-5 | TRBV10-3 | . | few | CAISGWGNDQETQYF | TGTGCCATCAGTGGTTGGGGGAACGACCAAGAGACCCAGTACTTC